One T cell receptor beta chain is described in this entry. The source of the sample is a study of blood T cell repertoires in COVID-19. Study in general: The cDNA or gDNA used as material had been derived from T cells, B-cell-depleted T cells, or PBMCs.

Assay: immunoSEQ multiplex PCR; the TCRdb copy retains only in-frame clones and omits some. The repertoire consists of 15,000 or so clones, with 85% to 90% occurring once and the leading ten covering over 2%. This TCR was recovered from a woman in her 70s in a cohort sampled during active or convalescent COVID-19. The sequenced material came from peripheral blood.

For the CDR3, the DNA is TGTGCCAGCAGCGGGAGGACAGGGGGTGGCACAGATACGCAGTATTTT. As protein: CASSGRTGGGTDTQYF. The chain uses TRBV5-4 and TRBJ2-3; 10 nucleotides line up with TRBD1. Trimming took 4 bases from V and 1 from J; bases not matched to a gene: 6. CDR3 length: 16 amino acids. CDR1 and CDR2 (germline): SGHNT, YYREEE (reference sequence).